The entry below gives a single TCR beta chain sequence along with its context. The antigen is unknown. On the day of bone marrow donation, the related graft donor provided peripheral blood. The data were taken from a study of T cells after posttransplantation cyclophosphamide. Study-level points and caveats: Recipient CMV seropositivity and CMV reactivation strongly tracked TRB clonality. Later post-transplant blood repertoires were often dominated by donor CD8+ memory clones. Blood and skin or GI T cell repertoires showed limited TRB overlap.

Produced via immunoSEQ multiplex PCR; TCRdb's table is partial and in-frame only. This set yields 30,000 or so clones and no singletons; the top ten hold about 4.9%. Germline V gene data show CDR1 as SQVTM and CDR2 as ANQGSEA. The CDR3 contains 13 residues. Trimming left V 5 bases short and J 5 bases short, with 15 bases between. The sequence derives from a young woman in good health and a related stem cell transplant donor. Sequencing input: PBMCs. The chain combines TRBV29-1 with TRBJ1-2; tentatively, D is TRBD1 (5 bases). Here the CDR3 DNA reads TGCAGCGTTTCCCCATCTGGGGGGTATGGCTACACCTTC. It is translated as CSVSPSGGYGYTF.